This T cell receptor (beta chain) stems from a study of blood T cell repertoires in COVID-19. Profiling relied on immunoSEQ multiplex PCR, and the TCRdb table lists in-frame clones only, not all of them. This table has some 410,000 clones, around 87% appearing once. V gave up 0 bases and J gave up 0 bases, with 13 bases separating them. The CDR3 runs 16 residues. Per the germline V gene, CDR1 is SGHRS and CDR2 is YFSETQ. This chain connects TRBV5-1 to TRBJ2-7; D is uncertain. Sequenced: PBMCs or T cells enriched from blood (not recorded which). This sequence was found in a woman younger than 45 with acute COVID-19. CDR3 coding DNA: TGCGCCAGCAGCTTGGAGCCAGGCCTCACCTCCTACGAGCAGTACTTC. Translation: CASSLEPGLTSYEQYF.